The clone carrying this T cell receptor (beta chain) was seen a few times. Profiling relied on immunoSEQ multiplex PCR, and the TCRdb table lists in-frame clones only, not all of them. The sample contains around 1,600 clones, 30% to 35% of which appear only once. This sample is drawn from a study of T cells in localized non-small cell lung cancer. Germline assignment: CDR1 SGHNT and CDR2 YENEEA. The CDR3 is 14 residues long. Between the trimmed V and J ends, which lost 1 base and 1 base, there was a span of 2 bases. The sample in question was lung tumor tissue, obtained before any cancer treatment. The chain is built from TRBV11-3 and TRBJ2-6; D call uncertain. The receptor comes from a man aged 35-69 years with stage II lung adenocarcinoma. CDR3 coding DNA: TGTGCCAGCAGCTTAGGGTCTGGGGCCAACGTCCTGACTTTC. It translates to CASSLGSGANVLTF.